This TCR beta chain came from a study of blood T cell repertoires in COVID-19. V gave up 6 bases and J gave up 8 bases, with 13 bases separating them. The V gene's germline CDR1 is MDHEN and CDR2 SYDVKM. The CDR3 spans 12 residues. Repertoires were generated with immunoSEQ multiplex PCR, while TCRdb's copy carries only in-frame clones and drops some. This sample yields about 170,000 clones, of which more than 75% are seen a single time; around 1.9% belongs to the top ten. V gene TRBV28 combines with J gene TRBJ1-1, with D perhaps matching TRBD1 (6 bases). Sequenced: peripheral blood. The TCR comes from a man aged 45 to 65 who had recovered from COVID-19. This CDR3 is CASRTGDSEAFF. DNA of the CDR3: TGTGCCAGCAGGACAGGTGATTCAGAAGCTTTCTTT.